This is a list of T cell receptor beta chains from one sample in a study of blood T cell repertoires in COVID-19. Here immunoSEQ multiplex PCR was the method, and the copy in TCRdb shows in-frame clones only, minus some. The data show roughly 260,000 clones, 80% to 90% seen once. The sequencing sample was made of PBMCs or T cells enriched from blood (not recorded which). Receptors were obtained from a woman younger than 45 with acute COVID-19. CDR3s include the opening cysteine and the closing phenylalanine or tryptophan. D genes are given only for firm matches. Not every row has a clone size; where given, it reads once, few, many or a size class.

TRBV9	TRBJ1-1	-	-	CASSVSVNTEAFF	TGTGCCAGCAGCGTATCTGTGAACACTGAAGCTTTCTTT
TRBV27	TRBJ1-5	-	-	CASSLERASNQPQHF	TGTGCCAGCAGTTTAGAGAGGGCTAGCAATCAGCCCCAGCATTTT
TRBV7-8	TRBJ1-6	-	TRBD1	CASSLRGQGLNSPLHF	TGTGCCAGCAGCTTACGGGGACAGGGCCTGAATTCACCCCTCCACTTT
TRBV6-2/TRBV6-3	TRBJ2-5	-	-	CASSYTRGGEETQYF	TGTGCCAGCAGTTATACGCGTGGAGGGGAGGAGACCCAGTACTTC
TRBV10-3	TRBJ2-2	-	-	CAISQGSGELFF	TGTGCCATTTCACAGGGATCCGGGGAGCTGTTTTTT
TRBV6-5	TRBJ1-1	-	TRBD1	CASSYDRDTEAFF	TGTGCCAGCAGTTACGACAGGGACACTGAAGCTTTCTTT
TRBV2	TRBJ1-1	-	-	CASSPDRFTEAFF	TGTGCCAGCAGCCCAGACAGGTTCACTGAAGCTTTCTTT
TRBV24-1	TRBJ2-2	-	-	CATSDLNFGELFF	TGTGCCACCAGTGACCTTAATTTCGGGGAGCTGTTTTTT
TRBV15	TRBJ1-1	-	-	CATSRGDSSTEAFF	TGTGCCACCAGCAGAGGCGACAGCAGCACTGAAGCTTTCTTT
TRBV24-1	TRBJ2-3	-	-	CATSDPGTGDTDTQYF	TGTGCCACCAGTGATCCTGGGACTGGAGACACAGATACGCAGTATTTT
TRBV7-9	TRBJ1-4	few	TRBD1	CASSLGTGGQKLFF	TGTGCCAGCAGCTTAGGGACAGGGGGTCAAAAACTGTTTTTT